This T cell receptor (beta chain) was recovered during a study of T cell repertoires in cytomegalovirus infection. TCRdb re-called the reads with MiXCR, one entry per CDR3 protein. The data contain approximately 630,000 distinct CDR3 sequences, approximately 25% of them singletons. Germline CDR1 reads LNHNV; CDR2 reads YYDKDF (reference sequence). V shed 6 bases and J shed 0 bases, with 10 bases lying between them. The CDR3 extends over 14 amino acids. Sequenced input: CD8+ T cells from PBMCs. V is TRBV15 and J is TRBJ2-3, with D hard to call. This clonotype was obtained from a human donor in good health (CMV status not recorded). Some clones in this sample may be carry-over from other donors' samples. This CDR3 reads CATRNPISTDTQYF. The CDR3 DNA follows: TGTGCCACCAGGAACCCTATAAGCACAGATACGCAGTATTTT.